Each of the 21 T cell receptor beta chains below was sequenced from the same sample in a study of blood T cell repertoires in COVID-19. Assay: immunoSEQ multiplex PCR; the TCRdb copy retains only in-frame clones and omits some. The table shows nearly 55,000 clones, with 86% occurring only once. The material sequenced was peripheral blood. The receptors were sampled from a man between 65 and 79 years old with active COVID-19.

The chain has TRBV12-3 or TRBV12-4 and TRBJ2-1; weak D call: TRBD2 (5 bases). This CDR3 is 13 amino acids long. The V end lost 6 bases, the J end lost 2 bases, and 8 bases lay between the germline ends. The CDR3 DNA reads as TGTGCCAGCAGGAAAGCGGCCTACAATGAGCAGTTCTTC. Its protein is CASRKAAYNEQFF.

V is TRBV5-1 and J is TRBJ2-1; 9 nucleotides agree with TRBD1. Germline-derived CDR1 and CDR2 are SGHRS and YFSETQ. The CDR3 spans 14 residues. The V gene end was trimmed by 0 bases and the J gene end by 8 bases; junction bases not matched to a gene: 3. CDR3 sequence: CASSLDRGPDEQFF. As DNA, the CDR3 is TGCGCCAGCAGCTTGGACAGGGGGCCGGATGAGCAGTTCTTC.

J is TRBJ1-1 and V is TRBV30; a possible D gene is TRBD1 (5 bases). Germline CDR1 GTSNPN, CDR2 SVGIG (reference sequence). The CDR3 length is 14 residues. The V end was cut by 4 bases, the J end by 1 base, with 13 bases between. CDR3 nucleotides: TGTGCCTGGATCGTACAAGGGGAGAACACTGAAGCTTTCTTT. Protein sequence: CAWIVQGENTEAFF.

This sequence joins TRBV9 and TRBJ1-1; D may be TRBD1 (6 bases). The V gene lost 0 bases and the J gene lost 11 bases, with 14 bases spanning the gap. The CDR3 spans 13 residues. Germline V lookup: CDR1 SGDLS, CDR2 YYNGEE. CDR3 sequence reads: CASSVDSRGEAFF. The CDR3 bases are TGTGCCAGCAGCGTAGATTCCAGGGGAGAGGCTTTCTTT.

J is TRBJ1-3 and V is TRBV4-3, with D possibly being TRBD1 (5 bases). V lost 0 bases and J lost 0, with 24 bases in between. CDR1 is LGHNA and CDR2 is YSLEER in the germline V gene. The CDR3 extends over 21 amino acids. The CDR3 here is CASSQELIGRGRISSGNTIYF. CDR3 in DNA: TGCGCCAGCAGCCAAGAATTAATCGGTAGGGGCCGAATTAGCTCTGGAAACACCATATATTTT.

Regarding this clone: A much larger clone differs by one base, so this may be a read error. V usage is TRBV12-3 or TRBV12-4 and J usage is TRBJ2-5; D remains ambiguous. V was clipped by 3 bases and J by 5 bases, with 4 bases between them. This CDR3 region has 11 residues. The CDR3 region is CASSFRETQYF. In nucleotides, the CDR3 is TGTGCCAGCAGTTTCAGGGAGACCCAGTACTTC.

The chain has TRBV27 and TRBJ1-5; the D gene is possibly TRBD1 (5 bases). Germline CDR1 and CDR2: MNHEY and SMNVEV (reference sequence). The CDR3 extends over 13 amino acids. With 4 bases removed from V and 6 bases from J, the gap between germline ends came to 10 bases. In DNA form, the CDR3 reads TGTGCCAGCAGTTCAGGGACTCCTCAGCCCCAGCATTTT. Translated: CASSSGTPQPQHF.

The chain couples TRBV6-2 or TRBV6-3 to TRBJ2-5, with 12 bases aligning to TRBD2. J lost 5 bases, V lost 6 bases, and 13 bases had no gene match. The germline V gene encodes CDR1 MNHEY and CDR2 SVGEGT. This CDR3 spans 17 amino acids. In DNA, the CDR3 is TGTGCCAGCAGCCGGGGCCTAGCGGGGGGGCTCCGGGAGACCCAGTACTTC. Translating it yields CASSRGLAGGLRETQYF.

V gene TRBV7-2 combines with J gene TRBJ2-1; no clear D gene. V lost 3 bases to trimming and J lost 4 bases, with 10 bases between them. Germline CDR1 SGHTA, CDR2 FQGNSA. This CDR3 contains 14 residues. CDR3 DNA: TGTGCCAGCAGCTTGACACGCCGTTACAATGAGCAGTTCTTC. It codes for CASSLTRRYNEQFF.

This chain connects TRBV11-2 to TRBJ2-3, with TRBD2 identical over 11 bases. The CDR3 is made up of 18 amino acids. The V and J ends lost 1 base and 2 bases, in that order; junction bases with no gene match: 8. Germline CDR1 reads SGHAT; CDR2 reads FQNNGV. The CDR3 here is CASSLAPGTSGITDTQYF. Here the CDR3 DNA reads TGTGCCAGCAGCTTAGCCCCCGGGACTAGCGGTATCACAGATACGCAGTATTTT. The complete variable domain, with remaining parts taken from reference TRBV11-2 and TRBJ2-3, reads EAGVAQSPRYKIIEKRQSVAFWCNPISGHATLYWYQQILGQGPKLLIQFQNNGVVDDSQLPKDRFSAERLKGVDSTLKIQPAKLEDSAVYLCASSLAPGTSGITDTQYFGPGTRLTVL.

J is TRBJ1-6 and V is TRBV27; D is uncertain. The V end lost 3 bases, the J end lost 8 bases, and 5 bases lay between the germline ends. The germline V gene encodes CDR1 MNHEY and CDR2 SMNVEV (reference sequence). CDR3 length: 12 residues. CDR3 sequence: CASSFGDSPLHF. DNA of the CDR3: TGTGCCAGCAGTTTCGGGGATTCACCCCTCCACTTT.

J is TRBJ2-5 and V is TRBV2; 7 nucleotides match TRBD2. Germline V gives CDR1 SNHLY, CDR2 FYNNEI. Trimming took 6 bases from V and 2 from J; bases not matched to a gene: 6. The CDR3 extends over 14 amino acids. The CDR3 nucleotides read TGTGCCAGCAGGGTTAGACTAGCACAAGAGACCCAGTACTTC. The encoded protein is CASRVRLAQETQYF.

This chain connects TRBV12-5 to TRBJ1-6, with D maybe TRBD1 (5 bases). V lost 6 bases to trimming and J lost 4 bases, with 13 bases between them. CDR1 is LGHNT and CDR2 is FRNRAP in the germline V gene. The length of the CDR3 is 15 residues. As DNA, the CDR3 is TGTGCTAGTGGACTCCGGGACTTTTATAATTCACCCCTCCACTTT. Protein sequence: CASGLRDFYNSPLHF. The variable domain in full, with the rest retrieved from reference TRBV12-5 and TRBJ1-6, is DARVTQTPRHKVTEMGQEVTMRCQPILGHNTVFWYRQTMMQGLELLAYFRNRAPLDDSGMPKDRFSAEMPDATLATLKIQPSEPRDSAVYFCASGLRDFYNSPLHFGNGTRLTVT.

This rearrangement joins TRBV2 to TRBJ1-3; possibly TRBD1 for D (5 bases). Germline V CDR1 and CDR2: SNHLY, FYNNEI. The V gene lost 7 bases and the J gene lost 0 bases, with 10 bases spanning the gap. CDR3 length equals 14 residues. The CDR3, as DNA: TGTGCCAGCACTAGACAGTCCTCTGGAAACACCATATATTTT. Its translation is CASTRQSSGNTIYF.

The J gene is TRBJ2-3, the V gene TRBV24-1; TRBD2 is a possible D gene (5 bases). V lost 3 bases and J lost 2, with 11 bases in between. The CDR3 contains 15 residues. Per the germline V gene, CDR1 is KGHDR and CDR2 is SFDVKD. CDR3 DNA sequence: TGTGCCACCAGTGATACCGAGGGAGCCACAGATACGCAGTATTTT. Translated: CATSDTEGATDTQYF.

The chain is built from TRBV5-1 and TRBJ2-3, with TRBD2 matching 7 bases. The V segment lost 7 bases and the J segment 0 bases; nucleotides outside the gene matches: 5. Looked up from germline, CDR1 is SGHRS and CDR2 is YFSETQ. This CDR3 has 14 residues. In nucleotides, the CDR3 is TGCGCCAGCCTGCGCGGGGGTAGCACAGATACGCAGTATTTT. It specifies CASLRGGSTDTQYF.

The genes are TRBV19 and TRBJ2-3; D remains unclear. This CDR3 is built from 18 residues. The V gene lost 10 bases and the J gene lost 0 bases, with 26 bases spanning the gap. CDR1 and CDR2 from the germline V gene are LNHDA and SQIVND (reference sequence). Here the CDR3 DNA reads TGTGCCACCACCCCGAGGAGTCAGTTTATTACTAGCACAGATACGCAGTATTTT. It codes for CATTPRSQFITSTDTQYF.

This rearrangement joins TRBV5-1 to TRBJ1-2; 11 bases match TRBD1. The V and J ends lost 2 bases and 3 bases, in that order; junction bases with no gene match: 9. The CDR3 length is 17 residues. CDR1 SGHRS and CDR2 YFSETQ come from the germline V gene. In nucleotides, the CDR3 is TGCGCCAGCAGCTTTATGGACAGGGGGCGCAAGGACTATGGCTACACCTTC. As protein: CASSFMDRGRKDYGYTF.

The V call is TRBV5-1, the J call TRBJ2-7; 8 bases are shared with TRBD1. Germline CDR1 and CDR2: SGHRS and YFSETQ. V lost 4 bases and J lost 2; bases outside the gene matches: 8. The length of the CDR3 is 15 residues. Here the CDR3 reads CASSILQGGPYEQYF. CDR3 DNA: TGCGCCAGCAGCATCCTACAGGGGGGTCCCTACGAGCAGTACTTC.

This clone showed up just a few times. V is TRBV3-1 (or the pseudogene TRBV3-2) and J is TRBJ1-2, with a tentative D call TRBD1 (5 bases). The V and J ends lost 8 bases and 3 bases respectively, with 13 bases between them. The CDR3 has 13 residues. The germline gives CDR1 LGHDT, CDR2 YNNKEL (reference sequence). The CDR3 coding sequence is TGTGCCAGCGCCAACCAGGGTCACTATGGCTACACCTTC. Encoded protein: CASANQGHYGYTF.

This rearrangement joins TRBV24-1 to TRBJ2-3, with D tentatively TRBD2 (5 bases). This CDR3 is 14 amino acids long. From germline, CDR1 is KGHDR and CDR2 SFDVKD. The V end was cut by 0 bases, the J end by 5 bases, with 8 bases between. This chain's CDR3 is CATSDLGGGDTQYF. For the CDR3, the DNA is TGTGCCACCAGTGATTTGGGTGGAGGAGATACGCAGTATTTT.